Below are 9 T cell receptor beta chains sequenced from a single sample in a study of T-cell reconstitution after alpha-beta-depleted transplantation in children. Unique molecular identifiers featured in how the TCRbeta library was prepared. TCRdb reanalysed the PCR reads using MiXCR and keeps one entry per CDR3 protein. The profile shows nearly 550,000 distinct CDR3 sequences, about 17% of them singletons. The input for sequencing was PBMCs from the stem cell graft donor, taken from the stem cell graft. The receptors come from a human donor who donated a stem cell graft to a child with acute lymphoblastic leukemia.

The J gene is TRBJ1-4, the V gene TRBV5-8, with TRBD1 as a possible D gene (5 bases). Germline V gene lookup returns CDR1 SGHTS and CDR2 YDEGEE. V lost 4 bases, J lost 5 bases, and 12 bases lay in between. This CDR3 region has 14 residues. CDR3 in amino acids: CASSEGSRNEKLFF. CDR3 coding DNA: TGTGCCAGCAGCGAGGGGTCTCGCAATGAAAAACTGTTTTTT.

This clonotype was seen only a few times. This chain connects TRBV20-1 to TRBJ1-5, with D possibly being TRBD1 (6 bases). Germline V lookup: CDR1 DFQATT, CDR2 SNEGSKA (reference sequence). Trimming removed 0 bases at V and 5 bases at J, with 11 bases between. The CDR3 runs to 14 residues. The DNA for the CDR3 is TGCAGTGCTAGAGATATTGAGGGGGATCAGCCCCAGCATTTT. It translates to CSARDIEGDQPQHF.

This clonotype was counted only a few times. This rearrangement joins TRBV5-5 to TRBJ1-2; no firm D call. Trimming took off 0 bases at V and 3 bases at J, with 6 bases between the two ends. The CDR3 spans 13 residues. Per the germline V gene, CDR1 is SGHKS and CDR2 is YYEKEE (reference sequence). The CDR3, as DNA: TGTGCCAGCAGCTTGGACGGAGACTATGGCTACACCTTC. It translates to CASSLDGDYGYTF.

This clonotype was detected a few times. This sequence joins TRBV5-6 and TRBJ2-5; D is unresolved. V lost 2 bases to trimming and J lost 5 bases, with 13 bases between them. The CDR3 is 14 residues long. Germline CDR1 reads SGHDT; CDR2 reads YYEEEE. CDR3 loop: CASSFGLGRETQYF. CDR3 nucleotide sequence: TGTGCCAGCAGCTTTGGGCTGGGAAGGGAGACCCAGTACTTC.

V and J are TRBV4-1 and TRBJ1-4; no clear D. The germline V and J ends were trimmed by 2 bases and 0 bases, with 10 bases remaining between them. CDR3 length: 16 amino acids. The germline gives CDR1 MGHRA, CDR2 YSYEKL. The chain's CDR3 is CASSQKGLSTNEKLFF. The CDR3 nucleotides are TGCGCCAGCAGCCAAAAAGGGCTGTCAACTAATGAAAAACTGTTTTTT.

CDR3 nucleotide sequence: TGTGCCAGCAGTGACTCCAGGGTGAACACTGAAGCTTTCTTT. It codes for CASSDSRVNTEAFF. The chain recombines TRBV6-4 with TRBJ1-1; a weak D match, TRBD1 (5 bases). The CDR3 is 14 amino acids. Germline assignment: CDR1 MRHNA and CDR2 SNTAGT. V was pared by 0 bases and J by 0 bases, with 5 bases between.

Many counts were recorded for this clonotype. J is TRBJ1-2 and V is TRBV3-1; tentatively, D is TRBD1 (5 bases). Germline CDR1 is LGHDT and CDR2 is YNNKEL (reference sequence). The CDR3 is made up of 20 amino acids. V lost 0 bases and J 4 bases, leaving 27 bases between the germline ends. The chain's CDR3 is CASSQDGSTSRQSGGYGYTF. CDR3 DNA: TGTGCCAGCAGCCAAGATGGATCGACTTCCCGACAGTCTGGGGGCTATGGCTACACCTTC.

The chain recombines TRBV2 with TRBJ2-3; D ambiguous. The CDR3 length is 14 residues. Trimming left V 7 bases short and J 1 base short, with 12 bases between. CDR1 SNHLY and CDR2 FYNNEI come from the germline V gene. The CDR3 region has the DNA TGTGCCAGCAAACCCGATAAAGGCACAGATACGCAGTATTTT. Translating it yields CASKPDKGTDTQYF. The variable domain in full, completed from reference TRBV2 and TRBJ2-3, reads EPEVTQTPSHQVTQMGQEVILRCVPISNHLYFYWYRQILGQKVEFLVSFYNNEISEKSEIFDDQFSVERPDGSNFTLKIRSTKLEDSAMYFCASKPDKGTDTQYFGPGTRLTVL.

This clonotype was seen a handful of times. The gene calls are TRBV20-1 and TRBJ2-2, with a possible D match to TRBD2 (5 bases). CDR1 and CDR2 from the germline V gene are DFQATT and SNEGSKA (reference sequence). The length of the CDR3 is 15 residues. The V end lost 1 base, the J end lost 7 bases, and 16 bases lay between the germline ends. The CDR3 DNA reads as TGCAGTGCTAGAGCTTCCACGGGCCGGGGCGGGGAGCTGTTTTTT. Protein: CSARASTGRGGELFF.